These T cell receptor beta chains were read from a single sample in a study of shared clonotypes between healthy human individuals. The assay was immunoSEQ multiplex PCR, and TCRdb's table has in-frame clones only and misses some. The table has millions of clones, approximately 95% seen once. The sequencing sample was made of naive CD4+ T cells from PBMCs. The source is a man between 18 and 29 years old in good health. Some clones in this sample may be carry-over from other donors' samples. CDR3s include the opening cysteine and the closing phenylalanine or tryptophan. A D gene is named only where the DNA matches it firmly. Clone size is shown for a subset of rows, as once, few, many or a class of expanded clone.

V gene: TRBV7-2
J gene: TRBJ2-4
clone size: NA
CDR3 length: 15
D gene: TRBD2
CDR3 DNA: TGTGCCAGCAGCGTCTCCGGGACTAGGGCGGACATTCAGTACTTC
CDR3 protein: CASSVSGTRADIQYF

V gene: TRBV6-1
J gene: TRBJ1-2
clone size: NA
CDR3 length: 14
D gene: NA
CDR3 DNA: TGTGCCAGCAGTGAAGGGGTCAGGGTGTATGGCTACACCTTC
CDR3 protein: CASSEGVRVYGYTF

V gene: TRBV6-5
J gene: TRBJ2-5
clone size: NA
CDR3 length: 15
D gene: TRBD2
CDR3 DNA: TGTGCCAGCAGTTACGCGGGACTAGCACAAGAGACCCAGTACTTC
CDR3 protein: CASSYAGLAQETQYF

V gene: TRBV27
J gene: TRBJ2-5
clone size: NA
CDR3 length: 15
D gene: NA
CDR3 DNA: TGTGCCAGCAGTTTATCGAGCCGGGCCGGAGAGACCCAGTACTTC
CDR3 protein: CASSLSSRAGETQYF

V gene: TRBV7-2
J gene: TRBJ1-5
clone size: NA
CDR3 length: 14
D gene: NA
CDR3 DNA: TGTGCCAGCAGCTTAGCAGGGGGCAATCAGCCCCAGCATTTT
CDR3 protein: CASSLAGGNQPQHF

V gene: TRBV2
J gene: TRBJ2-1
clone size: NA
CDR3 length: 15
D gene: NA
CDR3 DNA: TGTGCCAGCAGTGAAACTGGCGGAGCGTACAATGAGCAGTTCTTC
CDR3 protein: CASSETGGAYNEQFF

V gene: TRBV6-1
J gene: TRBJ2-5
clone size: NA
CDR3 length: 15
D gene: TRBD1
CDR3 DNA: TGTGCCAGCAGTGTAGACAGGGGGCTTGTGGAGACCCAGTACTTC
CDR3 protein: CASSVDRGLVETQYF

V gene: TRBV29-1
J gene: TRBJ1-5
clone size: NA
CDR3 length: 13
D gene: NA
CDR3 DNA: TGCAGCGTTGTGCTTCCGGGGAGGCAGCCCCAGCATTTT
CDR3 protein: CSVVLPGRQPQHF

V gene: TRBV30
J gene: TRBJ2-1
clone size: once
CDR3 length: 18
D gene: TRBD2
CDR3 DNA: TGTGCCTGGAGTCCGCGGCGCCCTCTAGCGGGAGGCCGAAATGAGCAGTTCTTC
CDR3 protein: CAWSPRRPLAGGRNEQFF

V gene: TRBV7-8
J gene: TRBJ1-3
clone size: NA
CDR3 length: 16
D gene: NA
CDR3 DNA: TGTGCCAGCAGCAACCAGGGAAGGACGGGGCGAAACACCATATATTTT
CDR3 protein: CASSNQGRTGRNTIYF

V gene: TRBV7-2
J gene: TRBJ2-1
clone size: NA
CDR3 length: 15
D gene: TRBD2
CDR3 DNA: TGTGCCAGCAGCCTTGGGACTAGCGGTTACAATGAGCAGTTCTTC
CDR3 protein: CASSLGTSGYNEQFF

V gene: TRBV5-6
J gene: TRBJ2-1
clone size: NA
CDR3 length: 16
D gene: NA
CDR3 DNA: TGTGCCAGCAGCTCCGAACTCGTCAGCTCCTACAATGAGCAGTTCTTC
CDR3 protein: CASSSELVSSYNEQFF

V gene: TRBV18
J gene: TRBJ2-7
clone size: NA
CDR3 length: 11
D gene: NA
CDR3 DNA: TGTGCCAGCTCAAATTCTTACGAGCAGTACTTC
CDR3 protein: CASSNSYEQYF

V gene: TRBV5-4
J gene: TRBJ2-6
clone size: NA
CDR3 length: 16
D gene: TRBD1
CDR3 DNA: TGTGCCAGCAGCCCAAGACAGGGGGCTGGGGCCAACGTCCTGACTTTC
CDR3 protein: CASSPRQGAGANVLTF

V gene: TRBV10-3
J gene: TRBJ1-5
clone size: NA
CDR3 length: 11
D gene: NA
CDR3 DNA: TGTGCCTTCCAAACACAGCAGCCCCAGCATTTT
CDR3 protein: CAFQTQQPQHF

V gene: TRBV9
J gene: TRBJ2-7
clone size: NA
CDR3 length: 14
D gene: NA
CDR3 DNA: TGTGCCAGCAGCTTGACAAGGTTGGGGCTCGAGCAGTACTTC
CDR3 protein: CASSLTRLGLEQYF

V gene: TRBV7-3
J gene: TRBJ2-2
clone size: NA
CDR3 length: 15
D gene: NA
CDR3 DNA: TGTGCCAGCAGCTTAAAAGGAGCTAGCGCCGGGGAGCTGTTTTTT
CDR3 protein: CASSLKGASAGELFF

V gene: TRBV29-1
J gene: TRBJ2-7
clone size: NA
CDR3 length: 12
D gene: TRBD1
CDR3 DNA: TGCAGCGTAGTAGGGACAGGGGTAAAGCAGTACTTC
CDR3 protein: CSVVGTGVKQYF

V gene: TRBV19
J gene: TRBJ1-5
clone size: few
CDR3 length: 12
D gene: NA
CDR3 DNA: TGTGCCAGTAGTATAGATCTCCAGCCCCAGCATTTT
CDR3 protein: CASSIDLQPQHF

V gene: TRBV5-6
J gene: TRBJ2-7
clone size: NA
CDR3 length: 14
D gene: TRBD2
CDR3 DNA: TGTGCCAGCCGTCATAGCGGGAGGGCCTACGAGCAGTACTTC
CDR3 protein: CASRHSGRAYEQYF

V gene: TRBV5-1
J gene: TRBJ2-1
clone size: NA
CDR3 length: 13
D gene: NA
CDR3 DNA: TGCGCCAGCGGGCCCCCGTATAGGAATGAGCAGTTCTTC
CDR3 protein: CASGPPYRNEQFF

V gene: TRBV14
J gene: TRBJ2-7
clone size: once
CDR3 length: 13
D gene: NA
CDR3 DNA: TGTGCCAGCAGCCAATATACTAGCTACGAGCAGTACTTC
CDR3 protein: CASSQYTSYEQYF

V gene: TRBV27
J gene: TRBJ1-1
clone size: NA
CDR3 length: 14
D gene: TRBD1
CDR3 DNA: TGTGCCAGCAGTGACAGGGGTCTGAACACTGAAGCTTTCTTT
CDR3 protein: CASSDRGLNTEAFF

V gene: TRBV7-9
J gene: TRBJ1-2
clone size: NA
CDR3 length: 14
D gene: TRBD1
CDR3 DNA: TGTGCCAGCAGCTCAACGGACAGGCTCTATGGCTACACCTTC
CDR3 protein: CASSSTDRLYGYTF

V gene: TRBV5-1
J gene: TRBJ2-3
clone size: NA
CDR3 length: 16
D gene: NA
CDR3 DNA: TGCGCCAGCAGCCAGATTACAGGAGCCGGCCGCGCTACGCAGTATTTT
CDR3 protein: CASSQITGAGRATQYF

V gene: TRBV4-2
J gene: TRBJ2-7
clone size: NA
CDR3 length: 17
D gene: TRBD2
CDR3 DNA: TGTGCCAGCAGTCGCCGACTAGCGGGAGGCCCTAACTACGAGCAGTACTTC
CDR3 protein: CASSRRLAGGPNYEQYF

V gene: TRBV11-1
J gene: TRBJ2-1
clone size: NA
CDR3 length: 15
D gene: NA
CDR3 DNA: TGTGCCAGCAGCCTCTGGACCACCCCTAGCTATGAGCAGTTCTTC
CDR3 protein: CASSLWTTPSYEQFF

V gene: TRBV7-9
J gene: TRBJ1-3
clone size: few
CDR3 length: 13
D gene: NA
CDR3 DNA: TGTGCCAGCAGACAAAGGGATGGAAACACCATATATTTT
CDR3 protein: CASRQRDGNTIYF

V gene: TRBV28
J gene: TRBJ1-1
clone size: NA
CDR3 length: 15
D gene: TRBD1
CDR3 DNA: TGTGCCAGCAGTACCAGAATACAGGGGTCGGCTGAAGCTTTCTTT
CDR3 protein: CASSTRIQGSAEAFF

V gene: TRBV9
J gene: TRBJ2-7
clone size: once
CDR3 length: 13
D gene: NA
CDR3 DNA: TGTGCCAGCAGCGTAGTGGGGGTTTCCGAGCAGTACTTC
CDR3 protein: CASSVVGVSEQYF

V gene: TRBV27
J gene: TRBJ2-7
clone size: NA
CDR3 length: 13
D gene: NA
CDR3 DNA: TGTGCCAGCAGTCCCAGGTTGGCCTACGAGCAGTACTTC
CDR3 protein: CASSPRLAYEQYF

V gene: TRBV28
J gene: TRBJ1-1
clone size: NA
CDR3 length: 14
D gene: NA
CDR3 DNA: TGTGCCAGCCCACCATCAACCGGGAACACTGAAGCTTTCTTT
CDR3 protein: CASPPSTGNTEAFF

V gene: TRBV5-1
J gene: TRBJ2-7
clone size: once
CDR3 length: 14
D gene: NA
CDR3 DNA: TGCGCCAGCAGCCGCCGCGACGGCTCCTACGAGCAGTACTTC
CDR3 protein: CASSRRDGSYEQYF

V gene: TRBV14
J gene: TRBJ2-1
clone size: NA
CDR3 length: 15
D gene: TRBD2
CDR3 DNA: TGTGCCAGCAGCACAACTAGCGGGAGGGCCATTGAGCAGTTCTTC
CDR3 protein: CASSTTSGRAIEQFF

V gene: TRBV7-9
J gene: TRBJ2-1
clone size: NA
CDR3 length: 15
D gene: TRBD1
CDR3 DNA: TGTGCCAGCAGCGTCCGGGACAGGGCTGAGAATGAGCAGTTCTTC
CDR3 protein: CASSVRDRAENEQFF

V gene: TRBV10-2
J gene: TRBJ2-5
clone size: NA
CDR3 length: 13
D gene: TRBD1
CDR3 DNA: TGCGCCAGCAGGCAGGGGGCCAGGGAGACCCAGTACTTC
CDR3 protein: CASRQGARETQYF

V gene: TRBV5-1
J gene: TRBJ1-2
clone size: once
CDR3 length: 13
D gene: NA
CDR3 DNA: TGCGCCAGCAGTATGAGGGGAGACTATGGCTACACCTTC
CDR3 protein: CASSMRGDYGYTF

V gene: TRBV5-4
J gene: TRBJ2-3
clone size: NA
CDR3 length: 18
D gene: NA
CDR3 DNA: TGTGCCAGCAGCTTGGGTCCAATGAGGGACGACGACACAGATACGCAGTATTTT
CDR3 protein: CASSLGPMRDDDTDTQYF

V gene: TRBV5-6
J gene: TRBJ1-4
clone size: NA
CDR3 length: 14
D gene: TRBD1
CDR3 DNA: TGTGCCAGCAGTATGGGACAGAAAAATGAAAAACTGTTTTTT
CDR3 protein: CASSMGQKNEKLFF

V gene: TRBV10-3
J gene: TRBJ2-1
clone size: NA
CDR3 length: 11
D gene: NA
CDR3 DNA: TGTGCCATGCGGACCGCCAATGAGCAGTTCTTC
CDR3 protein: CAMRTANEQFF

V gene: TRBV28
J gene: TRBJ1-1
clone size: NA
CDR3 length: 11
D gene: NA
CDR3 DNA: TGTGCCACCCACCCGAACACTGAAGCTTTCTTT
CDR3 protein: CATHPNTEAFF

V gene: TRBV5-1
J gene: TRBJ2-7
clone size: NA
CDR3 length: 12
D gene: NA
CDR3 DNA: TGCGCCAGCAGCTTGGTGAGAAGCGAGCAGTACTTC
CDR3 protein: CASSLVRSEQYF

V gene: TRBV5-1
J gene: TRBJ2-7
clone size: NA
CDR3 length: 14
D gene: NA
CDR3 DNA: TGCGCCAGCAGCTTGGCCTGGTCGGGAGACGAGCAGTACTTC
CDR3 protein: CASSLAWSGDEQYF

V gene: TRBV5-1
J gene: TRBJ1-3
clone size: once
CDR3 length: 18
D gene: NA
CDR3 DNA: TGCGCCAGCAGCGCGGACCCTAACCGGAGAACCTCTGGAAACACCATATATTTT
CDR3 protein: CASSADPNRRTSGNTIYF

V gene: TRBV18
J gene: TRBJ2-2
clone size: NA
CDR3 length: 15
D gene: NA
CDR3 DNA: TGTGCCAGCTCACCACAGGGAGTAGACACCGGGGAGCTGTTTTTT
CDR3 protein: CASSPQGVDTGELFF

V gene: TRBV7-3
J gene: TRBJ2-2
clone size: NA
CDR3 length: 14
D gene: NA
CDR3 DNA: TGTGCCAGCAGCTTAGGGCAGGGAACCGGGGAGCTGTTTTTT
CDR3 protein: CASSLGQGTGELFF